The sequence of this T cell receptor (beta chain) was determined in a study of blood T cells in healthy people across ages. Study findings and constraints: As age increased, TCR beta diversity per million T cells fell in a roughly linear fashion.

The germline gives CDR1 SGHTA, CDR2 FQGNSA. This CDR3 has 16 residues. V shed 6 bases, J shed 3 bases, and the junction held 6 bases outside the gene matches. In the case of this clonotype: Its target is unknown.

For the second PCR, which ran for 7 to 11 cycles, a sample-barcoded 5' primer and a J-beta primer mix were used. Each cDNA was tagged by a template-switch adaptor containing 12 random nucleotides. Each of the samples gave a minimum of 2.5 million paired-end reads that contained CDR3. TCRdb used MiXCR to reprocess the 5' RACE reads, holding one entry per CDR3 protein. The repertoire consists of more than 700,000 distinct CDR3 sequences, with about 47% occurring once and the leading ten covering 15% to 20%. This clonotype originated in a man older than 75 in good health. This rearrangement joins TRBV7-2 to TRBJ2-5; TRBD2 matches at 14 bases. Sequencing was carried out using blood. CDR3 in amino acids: CASSYGTSGGEETQYF. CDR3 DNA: TGTGCCAGCAGTTACGGGACTAGCGGGGGAGAAGAGACCCAGTACTTC. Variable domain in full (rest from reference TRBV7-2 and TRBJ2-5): GAGVSQSPSNKVTEKGKDVELRCDPISGHTALYWYRQSLGQGLEFLIYFQGNSAPDKSGLPSDRFSAERTGGSVSTLTIQRTQQEDSAVYLCASSYGTSGGEETQYFGPGTRLLVL.